This T cell receptor (beta chain) was captured in a study of blood T cell repertoires in COVID-19. Study at large: Samples taken during acute and convalescent COVID-19 were collected in the United States, Italy and Spain. In each case, the material was cDNA or gDNA derived from T cells, B-cell-depleted T cells, or PBMCs.

As originally analysed: Cell counts per sample came from amplifying reference gene primers. The assay was immunoSEQ multiplex PCR, and TCRdb's table has in-frame clones only and misses some. That table is the source of V, J and clone size, and D and trimming were worked out from the DNA. The data hold 100,000 to 150,000 clones, with roughly 85% observed a single time. Trimming took 0 bases from V and 8 from J; bases not matched to a gene: 10. CDR3 length equals 15 residues. Germline-derived CDR1 and CDR2 are SGDLS and YYNGEE. The sequence came from a woman older than 75 with acute or convalescent COVID-19. J is TRBJ2-5 and V is TRBV9; 7 bases line up with TRBD2. Source material: peripheral blood. This CDR3 is CASSVASGDWETQYF. The DNA of the CDR3 is TGTGCCAGCAGCGTAGCTAGCGGTGACTGGGAAACCCAGTACTTC.